This record looks at one T cell receptor beta chain sequence and its context. No antigen is known for it. Treatment defined: approximately 11-day PBMC culture with coronavirus spike peptide pools or control peptides (ViraFEST assay). These data belong to a study of vaccination and CD4 T cells after COVID-19. This CDR3 comprises 17 residues. Trimming removed 0 bases from V and 8 bases from J, with 19 bases in between. Germline V gene lookup returns CDR1 SGHTA and CDR2 FQGNSA. Oncomine TCR Beta short-read sequencing was applied to DNA from cultured CD4+ T cells. From CD4+ T cells that had been cultured, genomic DNA was extracted. Each CDR3 protein is one row after TCRdb ran MiXCR on the PCR reads. The sample carries about 10,000 distinct CDR3 sequences, under 30% recorded once.

The chain recombines TRBV7-2 with TRBJ1-4; D remains ambiguous. The source is a human donor with COVID-19. Specimen: cultured CD4+ T cells from blood. The CDR3 nucleotides are TGTGCCAGCAGCTTAGCGCGGGGTCCCCCCTATGGCGAAAAACTGTTTTTT. This sequence encodes CASSLARGPPYGEKLFF.